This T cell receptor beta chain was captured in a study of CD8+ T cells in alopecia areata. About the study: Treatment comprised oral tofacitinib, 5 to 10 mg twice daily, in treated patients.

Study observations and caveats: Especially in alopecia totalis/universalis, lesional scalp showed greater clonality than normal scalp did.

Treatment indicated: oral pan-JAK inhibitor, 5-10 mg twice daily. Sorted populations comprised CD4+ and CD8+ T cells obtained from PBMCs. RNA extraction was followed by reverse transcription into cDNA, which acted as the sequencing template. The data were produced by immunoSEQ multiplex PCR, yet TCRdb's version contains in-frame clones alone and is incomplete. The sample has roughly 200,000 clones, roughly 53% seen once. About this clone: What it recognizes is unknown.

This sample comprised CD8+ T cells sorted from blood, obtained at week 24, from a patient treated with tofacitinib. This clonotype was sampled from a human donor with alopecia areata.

The CDR3 sequence is CSGDQHGSPGETQYF. CDR3 DNA: TGCAGCGGTGACCAACACGGAAGCCCTGGGGAGACCCAGTACTTC. The rearrangement joins TRBV29-1 to TRBJ2-5; D uncertain. CDR3 size: 15 residues. The V end was cut by 7 bases, the J end by 5 bases, with 23 bases between. Germline assignment: CDR1 SQVTM and CDR2 ANQGSEA.